This T cell receptor (beta chain) comes out of a study of metastatic and nonmetastatic thyroid tumors. In the original processing: A classifier of distant metastasis in papillary thyroid cancer was built from CDR3 differences (across clinicopathological groups). MiXCR was used by TCRdb to re-call the PCR reads. The V and J calls were determined by TCRdb, not by the authors. The repertoire holds some 15,000 clones, with 3.5% to 4.5% as singletons. Germline CDR1 reads MNHEY; CDR2 reads SMNVEV (reference sequence). The CDR3 sequence is 13 residues long. Between the trimmed V and J ends, which lost 3 bases and 11 bases, there was a span of 11 bases. Thyroid surgery took place with no prior treatment in any patient. This clone turned up a few times.

The sequence came from a female donor with papillary thyroid cancer or a benign thyroid nodule (not recorded which). Some clones in this sample may be carry-over from other donors' samples. Specimen: tumor tissue. V gene TRBV27 combines with J gene TRBJ1-6; D perhaps matches TRBD1 (6 bases). CDR3 residues: CASSFGTTAPLHF. The CDR3 nucleotides are TGTGCCAGCAGTTTCGGGACAACTGCACCCCTCCACTTT.